The 20 T cell receptor beta chains given below trace back to one sample, sequenced in a study of molecular identifiers for immune sequencing clone quantification. From the PCR reads, TCRdb called clonotypes with MiXCR, one entry per CDR3 protein. The sample consists of about 320,000 distinct CDR3 sequences, 20% to 25% of them appearing once. Sequenced material: naive CD8+ T cells from blood, with Jurkat cell RNA spiked in. Subset reported: FACS-sorted CD8+CD4-CCR7+CD45RA+ naive T cells. These receptors were taken from a human donor in good health. Some libraries in this study had Jurkat cell RNA spiked in.

This clonotype was seen at least ten times. The chain recombines TRBV7-9 with TRBJ1-1; a weak D match, TRBD1 (5 bases). The CDR3 is 15 residues long. In germline, CDR1 is SEHNR, CDR2 FQNEAQ (reference sequence). V gave up 0 bases and J gave up 5 bases, with 13 bases separating them. CDR3 in DNA: TGTGCCAGCAGCTTAGCAAGTCAGGGTGGGACTGAAGCTTTCTTT. Translated: CASSLASQGGTEAFF.

Comment on this clonotype: A read error may produce the germline difference seen at one junction end. This chain joins TRBV6-5 and TRBJ1-4; TRBD1 aligns across 7 bases. This CDR3 comprises 13 residues. CDR1 is MNHEY and CDR2 is SVGAGI in the germline V gene. This chain's CDR3 is CASWTGSNERLFF. CDR3 DNA sequence: TGTGCCAGCTGGACAGGTTCTAATGAAAGACTGTTTTTT.

This clonotype was detected ten times or more. The rearrangement joins TRBV12-3 or TRBV12-4 to TRBJ2-3; D is undetermined. The CDR3 runs to 14 residues. Trimming left V 6 bases short and J 6 bases short, with 16 bases between. The CDR3 region is CASRSDGLQDTQYF. CDR3 DNA sequence: TGTGCCAGCAGGTCGGACGGCCTTCAGGATACGCAGTATTTT.

The chain couples TRBV18 to TRBJ1-1; D remains ambiguous. This CDR3 spans 13 amino acids. In germline, CDR1 is KGHSH, CDR2 LQKENI. V was clipped by 3 bases and J by 7 bases, with 12 bases between them. CDR3 region: CASSPPEPIEAFF. Written as DNA, the CDR3 is TGTGCCAGCTCACCGCCAGAACCAATTGAAGCTTTCTTT.

The chain recombines TRBV6-2 or TRBV6-3 with TRBJ1-5; tentatively, D is TRBD1 (5 bases). Germline CDR1 reads MNHEY; CDR2 reads SVGEGT. V shed 5 bases and J shed 6 bases, with 17 bases lying between them. This CDR3 has 15 residues. In DNA, the CDR3 is TGTGCCAGCAGTCAACTGTGGGGGGTAGGTCAGCCCCAGCATTTT. This sequence encodes CASSQLWGVGQPQHF.

Regarding this clonotype: Since a much larger clone is just one base distant, this may be a read error. The V gene is TRBV4-3, the J gene TRBJ2-2; D perhaps matches TRBD2 (5 bases). Looked up from germline, CDR1 is LGHNA and CDR2 is YSLEER. The CDR3 has 16 residues. For the CDR3, the DNA is TGCGCCAGCAGCCAAGATTTTTGGTCGTACACCGGGGTGCTGTTTTTT. Translating gives CASSQDFWSYTGVLFF.

This clonotype showed up many times. The V gene is TRBV19, the J gene TRBJ2-7; D is perhaps TRBD1 (5 bases). CDR1 LNHDA and CDR2 SQIVND come from the germline V gene (reference sequence). This CDR3 is built from 14 residues. The V end lost 3 bases, the J end lost 2 bases, and 11 bases lay between the germline ends. The DNA of the CDR3 is TGTGCCAGTAGTATGGGGCACAGGACCTACGAGCAGTACTTC. Translation: CASSMGHRTYEQYF.

This clonotype was seen many times. The chain recombines TRBV13 with TRBJ1-1; D gene unclear. The CDR3 extends over 12 amino acids. Trimming took off 2 bases at V and 4 bases at J, with 5 bases between the two ends. The germline V gene encodes CDR1 PRHDT and CDR2 FYEKMQ (reference sequence). The DNA of the CDR3 is TGTGCCAGCAGCTTAATAAGCACTGAAGCTTTCTTT. As protein: CASSLISTEAFF.

V and J are TRBV9 and TRBJ2-1; D ambiguous. The CDR3 is 18 amino acids. V was shortened by 3 bases and J by 8 bases, with 27 bases between the two germline ends. Germline assignment: CDR1 SGDLS and CDR2 YYNGEE. The CDR3 is CASSGREFSILESDEQFF. The CDR3 DNA is TGTGCCAGCAGCGGGAGAGAGTTTTCGATCCTGGAGAGCGATGAGCAGTTCTTC.

This clonotype was counted many times. V is TRBV25-1 and J is TRBJ2-7; D gene uncertain. Germline values: CDR1 MGHDK, CDR2 SYGVNS. The CDR3 sequence is 13 residues long. V shed 5 bases and J shed 9 bases, with 17 bases lying between them. CDR3: CASSYHSYDGQYF. As DNA, the CDR3 is TGTGCCAGCAGTTACCATTCCTACGACGGGCAGTACTTC.

Ten or more counts support this clonotype. The chain recombines TRBV7-3 with TRBJ2-2; D not resolved. Looked up from germline, CDR1 is SGHTA and CDR2 is FQGTGA. The V and J ends lost 7 bases and 16 bases respectively, with 10 bases between them. The CDR3 is 9 residues long. CDR3 sequence (DNA): TGTGCCAGCACCTATCTTCCGTTTTTT. This sequence encodes CASTYLPFF.

As concerns this clonotype: This sequence may be a read error, since a much larger clone differs from it by one base. The CDR3 does not close with the conserved phenylalanine or tryptophan, likely indicating a read error. The gene calls are TRBV7-2 and TRBJ2-1; TRBD2 might be the D (6 bases). Per germline, CDR1 SGHTA and CDR2 FQGNSA. This CDR3 is 16 amino acids long. Trimming removed 6 bases at V and 7 bases at J, with 22 bases between. Here the CDR3 reads CASRSTPGLGQNEQFS. The CDR3 coding sequence is TGTGCCAGCAGATCAACCCCGGGACTTGGGCAGAATGAGCAGTTCTCC.

This clonotype turned up a few times. V gene TRBV24-1 combines with J gene TRBJ2-1; D unresolved. Germline V gene lookup returns CDR1 KGHDR and CDR2 SFDVKD. The CDR3 sequence is 13 residues long. The V end was cut by 0 bases, the J end by 7 bases, with 6 bases between. The CDR3 DNA reads as TGTGCCACCAGTGATTTGCTCCGGAATGAGCAGTTCTTC. Amino acid sequence: CATSDLLRNEQFF.

This clonotype was seen at least ten times. The chain combines TRBV4-1 with TRBJ2-3; TRBD1 or TRBD2 may be the D gene (7 bases each). The CDR3 has 14 amino acids. CDR1 is MGHRA, CDR2 YSYEKL, per germline. The ends were cut back, 4 bases at V and 4 bases at J, with 12 bases in the middle. The DNA of the CDR3 is TGCGCCAGCAGCCCAGGGGGGGCCCCAGATACGCAGTATTTT. Protein sequence: CASSPGGAPDTQYF.

Notes on this clonotype: Since a much larger clone is just one base distant, this may be a read error. J is TRBJ1-1 and V is TRBV29-1, with D unresolved. The CDR3 consists of 12 residues. Looked up from germline, CDR1 is SQVTM and CDR2 is ANQGSEA. CDR3: CSVEVMNAEAFF. CDR3 sequence (DNA): TGCAGCGTTGAAGTGATGAACGCTGAAGCTTTCTTT.

This clonotype was observed at least ten times. The chain has TRBV28 and TRBJ1-5; D perhaps matches TRBD1 (6 bases). V was cut by 6 bases and J by 7 bases, with 19 bases left in between. The CDR3 runs 15 residues. Germline CDR1 reads MDHEN; CDR2 reads SYDVKM. The CDR3 coding sequence is TGTGCCAGCAGCCCCAGGGGTACCATAGTCCAGCCCCAGCATTTT. This gives the protein CASSPRGTIVQPQHF.

This clonotype was seen repeatedly, ten times or more. The chain uses TRBV4-1 and TRBJ2-3, with TRBD1 matching 8 bases. V was clipped by 0 bases and J by 0 bases; unmatched bases: 2. Germline V gene lookup returns CDR1 MGHRA and CDR2 YSYEKL. This CDR3 is 16 amino acids long. Here the CDR3 reads CASSQEDRESTDTQYF. The CDR3 nucleotides are TGCGCCAGCAGCCAAGAGGACAGGGAAAGCACAGATACGCAGTATTTT.

A word on this clonotype: It is likely a read error, because the conserved phenylalanine at the end of the CDR3 is missing. The chain joins TRBV5-1 to TRBJ2-5, with 7 bases matching TRBD2. The V gene's germline CDR1 is SGHRS and CDR2 YFSETQ. After removal of 0 bases from V and 4 bases from J, the junction contained 6 bases not matched to a gene. CDR3 length equals 15 residues. CDR3 DNA: TGCGCCAGCAGCTTGGGCCACGGGGGGAGAGAGACCCAGTACTCC. Protein product: CASSLGHGGRETQYS.

This clonotype appeared many times. The CDR3, as DNA: TGTGCCAGTAGTATGGCGGGACCTGCGGGCGAGCAGTACTTC. It translates to CASSMAGPAGEQYF. This chain uses TRBV19 with TRBJ2-7; D might be TRBD2 (6 bases). Germline V lookup: CDR1 LNHDA, CDR2 SQIVND (reference sequence). V gave up 3 bases and J gave up 6 bases, with 15 bases separating them. The CDR3 is made up of 14 amino acids.

With respect to this clonotype: A single base separates this from a much larger clone, so it may be a read error. The V gene is TRBV7-9, the J gene TRBJ2-7, with 9 nucleotides matching TRBD1. J was trimmed by 3 bases and V by 11 bases; bases with no gene match: 14. The germline CDR1 and CDR2 sequences are SEHNR and FQNEAQ (reference sequence). This CDR3 spans 15 amino acids. The CDR3: CAGIKKGTGNYEQYF. As DNA, the CDR3 is TGTGCCGGCATTAAAAAAGGGACAGGGAACTACGAGCAGTACTTC. The entire variable domain, with the rest obtained from reference TRBV7-9 and TRBJ2-7, is as follows: DTGVSQNPRHKITKRGQNVTFRCDPISEHNRLYWYRQTLGQGPEFLTYFQNEAQLEKSRLLSDRFSAERPKGSFSTLEIQRTEQGDSAMYLCAGIKKGTGNYEQYFGPGTRLTVT.